This TCR beta chain was captured in a study of shared clonotypes between healthy human individuals. Overall study context: Used for every donor were three CD4 naive, three CD4 memory, two CD8 naive and one CD8 memory plate. Study observations and caveats: The sharing of approximately 4.6% of naive CD4 clonotypes was seen across a few donors. Memory subsets generally showed lower estimated richness than naive subsets.

Germline values: CDR1 KGHSH, CDR2 LQKENI. Deletions cut 3 bases from V and 5 bases from J, with 14 bases between. The CDR3 loop spans 15 amino acids. The input for sorted-subset replicate PCRs was approximately 190 ng DNA, around 30,000 T cell genomes. Sequenced by immunoSEQ multiplex PCR; TCRdb stores in-frame clones only, minus some. This sample has about 2 million clones; roughly 96% occur once, and the top ten carry under 0.15%. This clone was found once. Its antigen is not identified. This clonotype was obtained from a young man in good health. Sequencing was performed on naive CD4+ T cells sorted from blood. The subset is: CD45RA+ positively selected. The gene calls are TRBV18 and TRBJ2-1; D is tentatively TRBD1 or TRBD2 (6 bases each). CDR3 DNA: TGTGCCAGCTCACCCCAGGGGACTCCCGACAATGAGCAGTTCTTC. Translation gives CASSPQGTPDNEQFF. Drawing the rest from reference TRBV18 and TRBJ2-1, the complete variable domain is NAGVMQNPRHLVRRRGQEARLRCSPMKGHSHVYWYRQLPEEGLKFMVYLQKENIIDESGMPKERFSAEFPKEGPSILRIQQVVRGDSAAYFCASSPQGTPDNEQFFGPGTRLTVL.